These 30 T cell receptor beta chains were sequenced from one sample in a study of blood T cell repertoires in COVID-19 (dated by TCRdb to 2020 to 2021). The protocol used for the library was the immunoSEQ multiplex PCR assay. TCRdb mirrors the immuneACCESS table, restricted to in-frame sequences. Some clones are absent from its copies; in checked studies, under half trace to an unresolved V gene, and the reason for the others is unknown. The sample contains under 300,000 clones, around 86% of them found a single time. The ten biggest clones cover more than 1.5% of the sample. Material for sequencing was peripheral blood. The receptors were gathered from a young man who had recovered from COVID-19.

The chain joins TRBV5-8 to TRBJ1-2; possibly TRBD1 for D (6 bases). Germline CDR1 reads SGHTS; CDR2 reads YDEGEE. The CDR3 loop spans 12 amino acids. The V gene lost 0 bases and the J gene lost 14 bases, with 14 bases spanning the gap. For the CDR3, the DNA is TGTGCCAGCAGCTTGGTGGTACAGGGCTCAACCTTC. It yields the protein CASSLVVQGSTF.

V gene TRBV27 combines with J gene TRBJ2-1; 8 bases match TRBD2. Unmatched junction bases numbered 5, after V lost 3 bases and J lost 10 bases. CDR1 MNHEY and CDR2 SMNVEV come from the germline V gene (reference sequence). The CDR3 extends over 13 amino acids. CDR3 nucleotide sequence: TGTGCCAGCAGTTTGGCGGGGGGCAAGGAGCAGTTCTTC. The encoded protein is CASSLAGGKEQFF.

The chain is built from TRBV6-5 and TRBJ1-3, with D maybe TRBD1 (5 bases). V was clipped by 7 bases and J by 2 bases, with 12 bases between them. This CDR3 is 14 amino acids long. Germline lookup yields CDR1 MNHEY and CDR2 SVGAGI. CDR3 in amino acids: CASTPPGPGNTIYF. In DNA, the CDR3 is TGTGCCAGCACCCCTCCAGGGCCTGGAAACACCATATATTTT.

V gene TRBV10-3 combines with J gene TRBJ1-2; 7 bases are a match to TRBD1. The CDR3 has 13 amino acids. The germline V gene encodes CDR1 ENHRY and CDR2 SYGVKD. Unmatched junction bases numbered 5, after V lost 5 bases and J lost 5 bases. The CDR3 DNA reads as TGTGCCATCAGTTCAGACAGGGAGTATGGCTACACCTTC. This encodes CAISSDREYGYTF.

The chain combines TRBV7-9 with TRBJ1-1; TRBD1 matches 7 bases. Germline V lookup: CDR1 SEHNR, CDR2 FQNEAQ (reference sequence). With V trimmed by 5 bases and J by 7 bases, 7 bases remained unmatched. The CDR3 extends over 13 amino acids. DNA for the CDR3: TGTGCCAGCAGCACTGGACAGGACCGTGAAGCTTTCTTT. Protein sequence: CASSTGQDREAFF.

There are a few counts of this clone. The V call is TRBV28, the J call TRBJ2-7, with D tentatively TRBD1 (6 bases). Germline-derived CDR1 and CDR2 are MDHEN and SYDVKM. This CDR3 is 14 amino acids long. V lost 5 bases and J 2 bases, leaving 13 bases between the germline ends. In DNA, the CDR3 is TGTGCCAGCAGTACCGCAGGGGCCACCTACGAGCAGTACGTC. It specifies CASSTAGATYEQYV.

The chain uses TRBV18 and TRBJ1-1, with D perhaps matching TRBD1 (5 bases). The V gene's germline CDR1 is KGHSH and CDR2 LQKENI. Trimming took off 2 bases at V and 7 bases at J, with 11 bases between the two ends. This CDR3 is built from 13 residues. The CDR3: CASSPGAGLEAFF. The CDR3 DNA reads as TGTGCCAGCTCACCAGGGGCAGGCCTTGAAGCTTTCTTT.

J is TRBJ1-3 and V is TRBV11-2; weak D call: TRBD1 (5 bases). Germline assignment: CDR1 SGHAT and CDR2 FQNNGV. V lost 5 bases, J lost 2 bases, and 13 bases lay in between. CDR3 length equals 15 residues. CDR3 sequence reads: CASSLGTTPGNTIYF. The CDR3 DNA reads as TGTGCCAGCAGCCTCGGGACTACACCTGGAAACACCATATATTTT.

The chain combines TRBV5-1 with TRBJ2-7; TRBD1 aligns across 9 bases. The CDR3 covers 15 residues. Trimming removed 4 bases from V and 9 bases from J; junction bases left unmatched: 14. Germline lookup yields CDR1 SGHRS and CDR2 YFSETQ. CDR3 DNA sequence: TGCGCCAGCAGCCGCTACGGGACAGGGTTGATCGGGCAGTACTTC. This translates into CASSRYGTGLIGQYF.

The J gene is TRBJ2-2, the V gene TRBV7-9; D remains unclear. The CDR3 spans 15 residues. Germline-derived CDR1 and CDR2 are SEHNR and FQNEAQ (reference sequence). V was trimmed by 2 bases and J by 6 bases, leaving 13 bases between them. The CDR3 loop reads CASSLQADPAGELFF. As DNA, the CDR3 is TGTGCCAGCAGCTTACAGGCAGACCCAGCCGGGGAGCTGTTTTTT.

V gene TRBV29-1 combines with J gene TRBJ2-1; D is unresolved. CDR1 is SQVTM and CDR2 is ANQGSEA in the germline V gene. This CDR3 has 12 amino acids. The V and J ends lost 7 bases and 10 bases respectively, with 17 bases between them. This chain's CDR3 is CSACDDSSEQFF. For the CDR3, the DNA is TGCAGCGCCTGTGATGACTCGTCCGAGCAGTTCTTC.

V is TRBV5-4 and J is TRBJ2-2; TRBD1 matches 8 bases. The length of the CDR3 is 14 residues. Germline V gene data show CDR1 as SGHNT and CDR2 as YYREEE (reference sequence). After removal of 4 bases from V and 7 bases from J, the junction contained 6 bases not matched to a gene. This CDR3 is CASSPGTGGGELFF. DNA for the CDR3: TGTGCCAGCAGCCCCGGGACAGGTGGCGGGGAGCTGTTTTTT.

The gene calls are TRBV7-2 and TRBJ2-7, with D possibly matching TRBD2 (5 bases). Between the trimmed V and J ends, which lost 0 bases and 6 bases, there was a span of 15 bases. Germline CDR1 SGHTA, CDR2 FQGNSA. The CDR3 sequence is 15 residues long. The CDR3 nucleotides are TGTGCCAGCAGCTTAGCGGTAGACCTAGCTGGCGAGCAGTACTTC. Protein: CASSLAVDLAGEQYF.

J is TRBJ1-5 and V is TRBV27, with TRBD1 identical over 9 bases. This CDR3 region has 14 residues. Germline CDR1 reads MNHEY; CDR2 reads SMNVEV (reference sequence). The V gene end was trimmed by 3 bases and the J gene end by 6 bases; junction bases not matched to a gene: 3. The CDR3 DNA reads as TGTGCCAGCAGTTTCAACAGGGGGCTTCAGCCCCAGCATTTT. Protein: CASSFNRGLQPQHF.

This sequence joins TRBV2 and TRBJ2-2, with D maybe TRBD1 (5 bases). The germline V and J ends were trimmed by 5 bases and 1 base, with 14 bases remaining between them. Germline V lookup: CDR1 SNHLY, CDR2 FYNNEI. The CDR3 covers 16 residues. CDR3 in amino acids: CASSPTNTGNTGELFF. Written as DNA, the CDR3 is TGTGCCAGCAGTCCCACCAATACAGGGAACACCGGGGAGCTGTTTTTT.

The J gene is TRBJ2-3, the V gene TRBV5-1; 12 bases line up with TRBD2. The V segment lost 6 bases and the J segment 4 bases; nucleotides outside the gene matches: 6. The CDR3 extends over 15 amino acids. Germline values: CDR1 SGHRS, CDR2 YFSETQ. This CDR3 is CASTLAGGSPDTQYF. CDR3 DNA sequence: TGCGCCAGCACCCTAGCGGGGGGGTCGCCAGATACGCAGTATTTT.

CDR3 bases: TGTGCCAGCTCACAGGACAGGGGTGAAAAACTGTTTTTT. This translates into CASSQDRGEKLFF. The chain recombines TRBV18 with TRBJ1-4; 9 positions agree with TRBD1. This CDR3 region has 13 residues. Germline lookup yields CDR1 KGHSH and CDR2 LQKENI. The V gene end was trimmed by 4 bases and the J gene end by 7 bases; junction bases not matched to a gene: 1.

The chain uses TRBV7-2 and TRBJ2-5; 8 bases line up with TRBD2. Germline-derived CDR1 and CDR2 are SGHTA and FQGNSA. CDR3 size: 12 residues. V lost 6 bases, J lost 8 bases, and 5 bases stayed unmatched. DNA of the CDR3: TGTGCCAGCAGGGAGAGCGGGAGAACCCAGTACTTC. Its translation is CASRESGRTQYF.

The V gene is TRBV14, the J gene TRBJ1-4; 7 bases map to TRBD1. Trimming at V came to 2 bases and at J to 6 bases, leaving 12 bases not matched to a gene. From germline, CDR1 is SGHDN and CDR2 FVKESK. The CDR3 spans 17 residues. The CDR3 coding sequence is TGTGCCAGCAGCCAATTCTTACCGGGACAGCGCCATGAAAAACTGTTTTTT. Translating gives CASSQFLPGQRHEKLFF.

This clone showed up just once. The chain couples TRBV23-1 to TRBJ2-6; D is unclear. TRBV23-1 is filed as an ORF, its function uncertain. The CDR3 is 16 residues long. V shed 0 bases and J shed 1 base, with 7 bases lying between them. The CDR3 loop reads CASSQSSLSGANVLTF. CDR3 coding DNA: TGCGCCAGCAGTCAATCGTCCCTTTCTGGGGCCAACGTCCTGACTTTC.

This clone was recorded many times. The chain employs TRBV11-1 and TRBJ1-6; D is unclear. Germline loops: CDR1 SGHAT, CDR2 FQDESV (reference sequence). The CDR3 runs to 14 residues. Trimming took 2 bases from V and 2 from J, leaving 4 bases between them. The CDR3 protein is CASSLSPYNSPLHF. In DNA form, the CDR3 reads TGTGCCAGCAGCTTAAGCCCCTATAATTCACCCCTCCACTTT.

This chain uses TRBV5-1 with TRBJ1-4; 8 bases map to TRBD1. With V trimmed by 5 bases and J by 10 bases, 13 bases remained unmatched. Germline loops: CDR1 SGHRS, CDR2 YFSETQ. The CDR3 is 15 residues long. CDR3 DNA sequence: TGCGCCAGCAGGGGCCAGGGGGCAGGTGTCGTAAAACTGTTTTTT. Amino acids: CASRGQGAGVVKLFF.

Written as DNA, the CDR3 is TGCGCCAGCATCCTACAGGGGCGCGTTTATAATTCACCCCTCCACTTT. Translated: CASILQGRVYNSPLHF. The chain links TRBV5-1 to TRBJ1-6, with 7 bases fitting TRBD1. There are 16 residues in the CDR3. Germline V gene lookup returns CDR1 SGHRS and CDR2 YFSETQ. Trimming removed 6 bases from V and 4 bases from J; junction bases left unmatched: 10.

The chain recombines TRBV27 with TRBJ1-2; 7 bases line up with TRBD1. The CDR3 consists of 14 residues. Trimming cost V 5 bases and J 8 bases; bases outside gene matches: 11. The germline V gene encodes CDR1 MNHEY and CDR2 SMNVEV (reference sequence). CDR3 loop: CASSTSTGYGGYTF. Written as DNA, the CDR3 is TGTGCCAGCAGTACCTCGACAGGGTACGGCGGCTACACCTTC.

The chain uses TRBV5-6 and TRBJ1-5; D is ambiguous. Germline CDR1 is SGHDT and CDR2 is YYEEEE. The CDR3 is made up of 13 amino acids. Trimming stripped 0 bases from V and 4 bases from J, with 5 bases between. DNA for the CDR3: TGTGCCAGCAGCTTGGGAGAAAATCAGCCCCAGCATTTT. This gives the protein CASSLGENQPQHF. The full variable domain, completed using reference TRBV5-6 and TRBJ1-5, is DAGVTQSPTHLIKTRGQQVTLRCSPKSGHDTVSWYQQALGQGPQFIFQYYEEEERQRGNFPDRFSGHQFPNYSSELNVNALLLGDSALYLCASSLGENQPQHFGDGTRLSIL.

The chain uses TRBV9 and TRBJ2-1; D might be TRBD2 (6 bases). V was shortened by 3 bases and J by 2 bases, with 9 bases between the two germline ends. The CDR3 sequence is 14 residues long. Germline CDR1 is SGDLS and CDR2 is YYNGEE. The CDR3 region is CASSGLEAYNEQFF. CDR3 DNA sequence: TGTGCCAGCAGCGGACTAGAGGCCTACAATGAGCAGTTCTTC.

V gene TRBV9 combines with J gene TRBJ2-2; no reliable D call. CDR1 and CDR2 (germline): SGDLS, YYNGEE. V was cut by 0 bases and J by 3 bases, with 6 bases left in between. The CDR3 is 14 residues long. CDR3 sequence (DNA): TGTGCCAGCAGCGTAGCGACACACACCGGGGAGCTGTTTTTT. It specifies CASSVATHTGELFF. Together with reference TRBV9 and TRBJ2-2, the CDR3 gives the full variable domain: DSGVTQTPKHLITATGQRVTLRCSPRSGDLSVYWYQQSLDQGLQFLIQYYNGEERAKGNILERFSAQQFPDLHSELNLSSLELGDSALYFCASSVATHTGELFFGEGSRLTVL.

The chain carries TRBV10-1 and TRBJ1-2, with 10 bases that match TRBD1. Germline values: CDR1 WNHNN, CDR2 SYGVQD (reference sequence). The CDR3 loop spans 13 amino acids. The ends lost 4 bases at V and 7 bases at J; junction bases unmatched: 3. CDR3 loop: CASSGTGGFGYTF. The CDR3 nucleotides read TGCGCCAGCAGTGGGACAGGGGGATTTGGCTACACCTTC.

This clone was detected only once. This sequence joins TRBV5-5 and TRBJ2-7, with D tentatively TRBD1 (6 bases). The germline V and J ends were trimmed by 2 bases and 6 bases, with 15 bases remaining between them. CDR1 SGHKS and CDR2 YYEKEE come from the germline V gene (reference sequence). The CDR3 sequence is 14 residues long. As DNA, the CDR3 is TGTGCCAGCAGCTTCGGACAGCCCCCCGGCGAGCAGTACTTC. Protein product: CASSFGQPPGEQYF.

The chain employs TRBV2 and TRBJ1-2, with 8 bases lining up with TRBD1. The CDR3 is 15 amino acids. With V trimmed by 6 bases and J by 5 bases, 11 bases remained unmatched. The germline gives CDR1 SNHLY, CDR2 FYNNEI. The CDR3 sequence is CASRETGAGGYGYTF. The CDR3 DNA reads TGTGCCAGCAGGGAGACAGGGGCCGGTGGTTATGGCTACACCTTC.